The 20 T cell receptor beta chains below come from one sample, sequenced in a study of blood T cell repertoires in COVID-19. Assay used: immunoSEQ multiplex PCR; TCRdb lists only in-frame clones, some missing. This table has about 160,000 clones, roughly 84% appearing once. Sample: peripheral blood. The source of these receptors is a woman aged 80 or older with active or convalescent COVID-19.

The CDR3 DNA reads as TGCAGCGTTGAAGATAGAGCAACTAATGAAAAACTGTTTTTT. Amino acid sequence: CSVEDRATNEKLFF. The gene calls are TRBV29-1 and TRBJ1-4; D gene ambiguous. The germline CDR1 and CDR2 sequences are SQVTM and ANQGSEA. The CDR3 loop spans 14 amino acids. V lost 0 bases to trimming and J lost 0 bases, with 5 bases between them.

CDR3 amino acids: CSASTGSGNTIYF. The CDR3 bases are TGCAGTGCTAGTACAGGCTCTGGAAACACCATATATTTT. V and J are TRBV20-1 and TRBJ1-3; maybe TRBD1 (5 bases). V dropped 3 bases and J dropped 0 bases, with 6 bases sitting between them. This CDR3 is built from 13 residues. In germline, CDR1 is DFQATT, CDR2 SNEGSKA (reference sequence).

The chain couples TRBV6-1 to TRBJ2-1, with 8 bases that match TRBD2. The CDR3 runs to 16 residues. Germline trimming cut 0 bases from V and 2 bases from J; bases unmatched to any gene: 3. CDR1 and CDR2 from the germline V gene are MNHNS and SASEGT. The CDR3 DNA reads as TGTGCCAGCAGTGAAGCGCGGGGACTAGCCTACAATGAGCAGTTCTTC. It is translated as CASSEARGLAYNEQFF.

V gene TRBV18 combines with J gene TRBJ2-7, with 7 positions matching TRBD1. The germline V gene encodes CDR1 KGHSH and CDR2 LQKENI. The CDR3 has 13 residues. With V trimmed by 4 bases and J by 3 bases, 3 bases remained unmatched. The CDR3 here is CASSLWDSYEQYF. In DNA form, the CDR3 reads TGTGCCAGCTCACTTTGGGACAGCTACGAGCAGTACTTC.

This chain links TRBV20-1 with TRBJ2-1; D gene uncertain. Germline lookup yields CDR1 DFQATT and CDR2 SNEGSKA (reference sequence). Between the trimmed V and J ends, which lost 4 bases and 8 bases, there was a span of 9 bases. CDR3 length equals 11 residues. The CDR3 sequence: CSATLGDEQFF. In nucleotides, the CDR3 is TGCAGTGCTACCTTGGGCGATGAGCAGTTCTTC.

The V gene is TRBV2, the J gene TRBJ1-5, with D perhaps TRBD1 (5 bases). The CDR3 runs to 15 residues. Trimming removed 4 bases from V and 0 bases from J, with 10 bases in between. CDR1 is SNHLY, CDR2 FYNNEI, per germline. The CDR3: CASSGQRYSNQPQHF. The CDR3 DNA is TGTGCCAGCAGTGGACAGCGATATAGCAATCAGCCCCAGCATTTT.

This clone turned up a few times. The chain links TRBV27 to TRBJ2-1; tentative D call: TRBD1 (5 bases). The V gene's germline CDR1 is MNHEY and CDR2 SMNVEV (reference sequence). Trimming left V 4 bases short and J 10 bases short, with 14 bases between. This CDR3 has 13 residues. The CDR3 protein is CASSSFRVGEQFF. CDR3 in DNA: TGTGCCAGCAGTTCTTTCAGGGTTGGGGAGCAGTTCTTC.

The rearrangement uses TRBV12-3 or TRBV12-4 and TRBJ2-3; 8 bases fit TRBD2. V lost 2 bases and J lost 10; bases outside the gene matches: 5. The CDR3 sequence is 13 residues long. CDR3 region: CASSLNGRAAQYF. CDR3 nucleotide sequence: TGTGCCAGCAGTTTAAACGGGAGGGCAGCGCAGTATTTT.

V and J are TRBV2 and TRBJ1-5, with D maybe TRBD1 (5 bases). The CDR3 sequence is 14 residues long. Per the germline V gene, CDR1 is SNHLY and CDR2 is FYNNEI. The V end was cut by 2 bases, the J end by 7 bases, with 12 bases between. This chain's CDR3 is CASSELTALQPQHF. The CDR3 DNA follows: TGTGCCAGCAGTGAATTGACAGCTTTGCAGCCCCAGCATTTT.

The V and J genes are TRBV7-9 and TRBJ2-5; 9 bases fit TRBD1. This CDR3 has 14 residues. Trimming at V came to 3 bases and at J to 5 bases, leaving 4 bases not matched to a gene. CDR1 and CDR2 from the germline V gene are SEHNR and FQNEAQ (reference sequence). The CDR3 DNA reads as TGTGCCAGCAGCTTCGGGACAGGGTATGAGACCCAGTACTTC. Protein: CASSFGTGYETQYF.

The chain links TRBV6-6 to TRBJ1-1; D possibly corresponds to TRBD1 (5 bases). V lost 2 bases and J lost 1, with 11 bases in between. Germline CDR1 reads MNHNY; CDR2 reads SVGAGI (reference sequence). The CDR3 consists of 15 residues. The CDR3 loop reads CASSYAIGQNTEAFF. CDR3 bases: TGTGCCAGCAGTTACGCCATAGGACAGAACACTGAAGCTTTCTTT.

The V gene is TRBV6-5, the J gene TRBJ2-1, with 9 bases matching TRBD2. The CDR3 contains 15 residues. V trimming: 6 bases; J trimming: 5 bases; junction bases outside the gene matches: 8. The germline V gene has CDR1 MNHEY and CDR2 SVGAGI. The chain's CDR3 is CASSARGLANNEQFF. The CDR3 nucleotides are TGTGCCAGCAGCGCGCGAGGACTAGCGAACAATGAGCAGTTCTTC.

The chain combines TRBV7-2 with TRBJ1-5; 9 bases line up with TRBD1. Germline V gene lookup returns CDR1 SGHTA and CDR2 FQGNSA. The CDR3 spans 16 residues. The junction had 6 bases not matched to a gene; V was cut back by 4 bases and J by 2 bases. CDR3 sequence: CASSSQQGARNQPQHF. The CDR3 DNA reads as TGTGCCAGCAGCTCTCAACAGGGGGCTCGCAATCAGCCCCAGCATTTT.

The rearrangement joins TRBV28 to TRBJ1-6; 7 nucleotides line up with TRBD1. J was trimmed by 9 bases and V by 6 bases; bases with no gene match: 11. The CDR3 sequence is 15 residues long. The germline V gene has CDR1 MDHEN and CDR2 SYDVKM. CDR3 loop: CASSPRDRFFSPLHF. The CDR3 DNA sequence: TGTGCCAGCAGCCCTCGGGACAGATTCTTTTCACCCCTCCACTTT. Together with reference TRBV28 and TRBJ1-6, the CDR3 gives the full variable domain: DVKVTQSSRYLVKRTGEKVFLECVQDMDHENMFWYRQDPGLGLRLIYFSYDVKMKEKGDIPEGYSVSREKKERFSLILESASTNQTSMYLCASSPRDRFFSPLHFGNGTRLTVT.

V and J are TRBV5-1 and TRBJ2-1; D unclear. Germline assignment: CDR1 SGHRS and CDR2 YFSETQ. This CDR3 has 15 amino acids. V was trimmed by 4 bases and J by 0 bases, leaving 11 bases between them. CDR3 nucleotides: TGCGCCAGCAGCCAGTCCCCGGGCTCCTACAATGAGCAGTTCTTC. Its translation is CASSQSPGSYNEQFF.

V and J are TRBV29-1 and TRBJ1-2; D ambiguous. CDR1 and CDR2 (germline): SQVTM, ANQGSEA. The CDR3 covers 13 residues. Between the trimmed V and J ends, which lost 4 bases and 2 bases, there was a span of 11 bases. CDR3: CSVGTEKNYGYTF. Here the CDR3 DNA reads TGCAGCGTTGGAACAGAGAAAAACTATGGCTACACCTTC. The whole variable domain, filled in from reference TRBV29-1 and TRBJ1-2, reads SAVISQKPSRDICQRGTSLTIQCQVDSQVTMMFWYRQQPGQSLTLIATANQGSEATYESGFVIDKFPISRPNLTFSTLTVSNMSPEDSSIYLCSVGTEKNYGYTFGSGTRLTVV.

The chain combines TRBV5-4 with TRBJ2-7; D gene ambiguous. V lost 5 bases to trimming and J lost 0 bases, with 9 bases between them. The CDR3 totals 13 residues. CDR1 and CDR2 (germline): SGHNT, YYREEE (reference sequence). Written as DNA, the CDR3 is TGTGCCAGCAGTTCGTTTTACTCCTACGAGCAGTACTTC. Translation: CASSSFYSYEQYF.

V usage is TRBV20-1 and J usage is TRBJ1-1, with D perhaps matching TRBD1 (5 bases). The V and J ends lost 3 bases and 6 bases respectively, with 8 bases between them. The germline V gene has CDR1 DFQATT and CDR2 SNEGSKA (reference sequence). CDR3 length equals 11 residues. The CDR3: CSASRVAEAFF. CDR3 DNA sequence: TGCAGTGCTAGCAGGGTCGCTGAAGCTTTCTTT.

CDR3 DNA sequence: TGTGCCAGCAGCTGGGGGCGCGGAAACACTGAAGCTTTCTTT. It codes for CASSWGRGNTEAFF. The chain links TRBV9 to TRBJ1-1, with D possibly being TRBD1 (6 bases). CDR1 is SGDLS and CDR2 is YYNGEE in the germline V gene. The length of the CDR3 is 14 residues. V was trimmed by 4 bases and J by 2 bases, leaving 12 bases between them.

This clone is a singleton in its sample. The CDR3 here is CASSLLAVYEQYF. Here the CDR3 DNA reads TGTGCCAGCAGTTTGTTAGCGGTATACGAGCAGTACTTC. The chain links TRBV28 to TRBJ2-7; TRBD2 is a possible D gene (6 bases). CDR3 size: 13 residues. Trimming removed 3 bases from V and 4 bases from J, with 10 bases in between. Germline V CDR1 and CDR2: MDHEN, SYDVKM.